In this sample, the clone carrying this TCR beta chain turned up once. V was pared by 3 bases and J by 9 bases, with 20 bases between. Germline V gene data show CDR1 as ENHRY and CDR2 as SYGVKD. The CDR3 length is 15 residues. The sample comes from a study of blood T cell repertoires in COVID-19. Study as a whole: The United States, Italy and Spain were the sources of the acute and convalescent COVID-19 samples. T cells, B-cell-depleted T cells, or PBMCs provided the cDNA or gDNA that served as material.

Authors' processing steps: Counts of nucleated cells, estimated from reference gene primer amplification, were obtained. Sequencing was performed with immunoSEQ multiplex PCR; in TCRdb, only in-frame clones are kept and a portion is missing. V and J calls and clone size are as listed in that table; D and trimming were resolved from the DNA. The repertoire holds some 250,000 clones, with roughly 84% as singletons. The TCR was taken from a man aged 60 to 75 with acute or convalescent COVID-19. Sequencing was carried out using peripheral blood. The chain uses TRBV10-3 and TRBJ1-1; TRBD1 is a possible D gene (6 bases). The CDR3 sequence is CAISDPTRGASKAFF. As DNA, the CDR3 is TGTGCCATCAGTGACCCAACCCGGGGGGCGTCCAAAGCTTTCTTT.